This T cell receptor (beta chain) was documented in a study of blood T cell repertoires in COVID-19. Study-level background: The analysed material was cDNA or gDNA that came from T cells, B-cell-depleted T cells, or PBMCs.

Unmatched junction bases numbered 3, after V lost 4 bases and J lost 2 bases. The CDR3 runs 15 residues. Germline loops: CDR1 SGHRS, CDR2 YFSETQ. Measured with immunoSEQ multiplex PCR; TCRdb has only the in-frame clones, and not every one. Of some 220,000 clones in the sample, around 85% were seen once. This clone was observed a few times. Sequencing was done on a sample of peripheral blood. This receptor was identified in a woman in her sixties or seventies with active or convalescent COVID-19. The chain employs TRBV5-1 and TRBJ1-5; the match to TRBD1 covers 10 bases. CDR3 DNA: TGCGCCAGCAGCAAAGGGACAGGGGGCAATCAGCCCCAGCATTTT. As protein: CASSKGTGGNQPQHF.